These 9 T cell receptor beta chains came from one sample sequenced in a study of T-cell memory formation after mild COVID-19 (dated by TCRdb to the early 2020s). Libraries were made using 5' RACE. The run used an Illumina NovaSeq 6000. TCRdb trimmed public reads at Q25 via fastp, called clones via MiXCR and kept in-frame beta chains. One record per CDR3 amino acid sequence lists the most common genes and DNA. The sample profile shows under 150,000 distinct CDR3 sequences; 20% to 25% of them were found once. About 42% of the sample is in the top ten clones. The sample was PBMCs or a T cell subset sorted from them (not recorded which). All receptors come from a man between 18 and 35 years old who had mild COVID-19 (a few samples of this study predate the infection). The sample titles of this study are shuffled in the database, so cell type and time point are left out; the donor was told from shared clones.

This clonotype was detected many times. CDR3 bases: TGTGCCAGCAGTTACGAAACCTACGAGCAGTACTTC. It encodes CASSYETYEQYF. The rearrangement uses TRBV4-2 and TRBJ2-7; D call uncertain. This CDR3 region has 12 residues. Per germline, CDR1 LGHNA and CDR2 YNFKEQ. V lost 6 bases and J lost 2, with 8 bases in between.

The chain joins TRBV28 to TRBJ2-1; D unclear. The CDR3 has 12 residues. Between the trimmed V and J ends, which lost 4 bases and 8 bases, there was a span of 9 bases. Germline V gene data show CDR1 as MDHEN and CDR2 as SYDVKM. The CDR3 sequence: CASSSVGDEQFF. The CDR3 DNA is TGTGCCAGCAGTTCAGTAGGAGATGAGCAGTTCTTC.

The V gene is TRBV19, the J gene TRBJ1-5; TRBD1 might be the D (5 bases). There are 14 residues in the CDR3. The germline gives CDR1 LNHDA, CDR2 SQIVND (reference sequence). The V gene lost 5 bases and the J gene lost 3 bases, with 11 bases spanning the gap. The CDR3 loop reads CASSAGHFNQPQHF. Here the CDR3 DNA reads TGTGCCAGTAGTGCCGGACACTTCAATCAGCCCCAGCATTTT.

This clonotype was counted between two and nine times. The J gene is TRBJ2-1, the V gene TRBV4-1; D might be TRBD1 (6 bases). CDR3 length: 14 amino acids. V dropped 0 bases and J dropped 6 bases, with 9 bases sitting between them. Germline CDR1 and CDR2: MGHRA and YSYEKL. The CDR3 here is CASSQDLDSNEQFF. The CDR3, as DNA: TGCGCCAGCAGCCAAGATTTGGACAGCAATGAGCAGTTCTTC.

This clonotype turned up a few times. The chain links TRBV11-2 to TRBJ2-7; D is possibly TRBD2 (6 bases). The V gene lost 3 bases and the J gene lost 4 bases, with 13 bases spanning the gap. The CDR3 totals 14 residues. The germline V gene has CDR1 SGHAT and CDR2 FQNNGV. This chain's CDR3 is CASSLTAEGYEQYF. The CDR3 nucleotides are TGTGCCAGCAGCTTGACTGCGGAGGGTTACGAGCAGTACTTC.

The chain recombines TRBV5-1 with TRBJ2-1; the D gene could be TRBD1 or TRBD2 (5 bases each). The CDR3 totals 15 residues. Germline V lookup: CDR1 SGHRS, CDR2 YFSETQ. The V end lost 4 bases, the J end lost 8 bases, and 19 bases lay between the germline ends. CDR3 residues: CASSAWADKEDEQFF. DNA of the CDR3: TGCGCCAGCAGCGCGTGGGCGGACAAGGAGGATGAGCAGTTCTTC.

This chain connects TRBV7-2 to TRBJ2-3; 7 positions agree with TRBD1. J lost 7 bases, V lost 4 bases, and 5 bases had no gene match. The germline V gene has CDR1 SGHTA and CDR2 FQGNSA. The CDR3 loop spans 13 amino acids. The CDR3 DNA reads TGTGCCAGCAGCTCCAAGACAGGGAATACGCAGTATTTT. It is translated as CASSSKTGNTQYF. The full variable domain, in which reference TRBV7-2 and TRBJ2-3 provide the parts outside the CDR3, is GAGVSQSPSNKVTEKGKDVELRCDPISGHTALYWYRQSLGQGLEFLIYFQGNSAPDKSGLPSDRFSAERTGGSVSTLTIQRTQQEDSAVYLCASSSKTGNTQYFGPGTRLTVL.

The rearrangement joins TRBV29-1 to TRBJ1-3; D remains ambiguous. Germline values: CDR1 SQVTM, CDR2 ANQGSEA. V lost 3 bases and J lost 0, with 6 bases in between. The CDR3 consists of 13 residues. CDR3 amino acids: CSVEGSSGNTIYF. The CDR3 DNA reads as TGCAGCGTTGAGGGGAGCTCTGGAAACACCATATATTTT.

This clonotype was seen repeatedly, ten times or more. The chain links TRBV20-1 to TRBJ2-4; possible D gene TRBD1, 5 bases. CDR3 length equals 15 residues. V lost 0 bases to trimming and J lost 4 bases, with 13 bases between them. Per the germline V gene, CDR1 is DFQATT and CDR2 is SNEGSKA (reference sequence). The CDR3 is CSARDLETAKNIQYF. CDR3 DNA: TGCAGTGCTAGAGATCTGGAGACAGCTAAAAACATTCAGTACTTC.